This T cell receptor (beta chain) was sequenced during a study of T-cell reconstitution after alpha-beta-depleted transplantation in children. Whole-study results and caveats: There were reportedly several hundred expanded graft clones from which alpha-beta T cells came about two months after transplant. At the one-year point after transplant, T-cell counts and TCRbeta diversity were found to come mostly from T cells that had been newly produced.

As concerns this clonotype: Its antigen remains unknown.

Unique molecular identifiers featured in how the TCRbeta library was prepared. From the PCR reads, TCRdb called clonotypes with MiXCR, one entry per CDR3 protein. The table records fewer than 550,000 distinct CDR3 sequences, about an eighth of them present only once. Germline V gives CDR1 LNHDA, CDR2 SQIVND (reference sequence). CDR3 length equals 15 residues. V was shortened by 2 bases and J by 1 base, with 8 bases between the two germline ends. The rearrangement joins TRBV19 to TRBJ2-2; TRBD2 is a possible D gene (6 bases). The source is a female patient aged 2-10 years who had a stem cell transplant for aplastic anemia, so the T cells may come from the graft donor. This material consisted of PBMCs, mostly from graft donor cells, taken 180 days after TCRalphabeta/CD19-depleted stem cell transplant. The CDR3 bases are TGTGCCAGTAGTATATTAGCGGAGAACACCGGGGAGCTGTTTTTT. Translated: CASSILAENTGELFF.